The 16 T cell receptor beta chains given below trace back to one sample, sequenced in a study of cytomegalovirus exposure and HLA in healthy donors (dated by TCRdb to between 2016 and 2019). The receptor library was made with the immunoSEQ multiplex PCR assay. The multiplex PCR relied on a mix of 60 forward primers for TCR Vbeta segments and 13 reverse primers for TCR Jbeta segments. TCRdb provides this immuneACCESS table in a form limited to in-frame rearrangements. Some clones are lacking; in checked studies, under half of them reflect an unresolved V gene, and why the rest are absent is not known. For this sample the table gives about 130,000 clones, of which about 80% were detected only once. The leading ten clones occupy around 4.1% of the sample. Sequenced sample: PBMCs. All receptors come from a woman aged 40 to 55 in good health and CMV-seronegative.

The chain recombines TRBV9 with TRBJ2-2; possibly TRBD2 for D (6 bases). Germline loops: CDR1 SGDLS, CDR2 YYNGEE. This CDR3 is built from 14 residues. The V end lost 5 bases, the J end lost 2 bases, and 10 bases lay between the germline ends. CDR3 sequence reads: CASRIAENTGELFF. In DNA, the CDR3 is TGTGCCAGCAGGATAGCGGAAAACACCGGGGAGCTGTTTTTT.

The chain joins TRBV19 to TRBJ2-3; 7 bases are a match to TRBD1. J gave up 6 bases and V 5 bases, and 11 bases lay outside the gene matches. This CDR3 spans 15 amino acids. CDR1 is LNHDA, CDR2 SQIVND, per germline (reference sequence). CDR3 sequence reads: CASSEWKGARDTQYF. The CDR3 nucleotides are TGTGCCAGTAGTGAATGGAAGGGGGCGCGGGATACGCAGTATTTT.

The J gene is TRBJ1-1, the V gene TRBV6-1; perhaps TRBD1 as D (6 bases). CDR1 MNHNS and CDR2 SASEGT come from the germline V gene. Trimming removed 3 bases at V and 7 bases at J, with 12 bases between. CDR3 length: 13 amino acids. CDR3 residues: CASSDQGIVEAFF. CDR3 nucleotides: TGTGCCAGCAGTGACCAGGGGATCGTTGAAGCTTTCTTT.

This clone has a single count. The rearrangement links TRBV27 to TRBJ2-7, with 9 bases aligning to TRBD2. The germline CDR1 and CDR2 sequences are MNHEY and SMNVEV (reference sequence). The junction had 16 bases not matched to a gene; V was cut back by 10 bases and J by 6 bases. The CDR3 contains 15 residues. The CDR3 region is CANNLLSGSLREQYF. CDR3 coding DNA: TGTGCCAACAACCTACTTAGCGGGAGCCTCCGCGAGCAGTACTTC.

The chain employs TRBV18 and TRBJ1-1; D might be TRBD1 (5 bases). The CDR3 covers 16 residues. Trimming cost V 1 base and J 4 bases, with 16 bases left between them. Germline V gives CDR1 KGHSH, CDR2 LQKENI. CDR3 in amino acids: CASSPRAGAGGTEAFF. DNA for the CDR3: TGTGCCAGCTCACCACGGGCAGGAGCCGGGGGCACTGAAGCTTTCTTT.

V gene TRBV7-9 combines with J gene TRBJ2-5, with a possible D match to TRBD2 (5 bases). Per the germline V gene, CDR1 is SEHNR and CDR2 is FQNEAQ (reference sequence). The V and J ends lost 8 bases and 1 base respectively, with 8 bases between them. The CDR3 covers 12 residues. In DNA, the CDR3 is TGTGCCAGCCGGGAATCCCAAGAGACCCAGTACTTC. This translates into CASRESQETQYF.

The gene calls are TRBV27 and TRBJ1-1; 9 bases are shared with TRBD1. CDR3 length: 18 residues. V lost 6 bases, J lost 1 base, and 15 bases stayed unmatched. CDR1 MNHEY and CDR2 SMNVEV come from the germline V gene (reference sequence). The CDR3 DNA reads as TGTGCCAGCAGCCCTAGAGGGACAGGGAGGACGTCGAACACTGAAGCTTTCTTT. Amino acids: CASSPRGTGRTSNTEAFF.

The genes are TRBV7-9 and TRBJ1-1; 8 nucleotides line up with TRBD1. From germline, CDR1 is SEHNR and CDR2 FQNEAQ (reference sequence). The junction had 10 bases not matched to a gene; V was cut back by 4 bases and J by 0 bases. This CDR3 is 17 amino acids long. DNA for the CDR3: TGTGCCAGCAGCTCCGAGACAGGGGCCACCATGAACACTGAAGCTTTCTTT. It yields the protein CASSSETGATMNTEAFF.

On this clone: Compared with germline, one end of the junction differs, possibly owing to a read error. This chain uses TRBV9 with TRBJ2-5; 9 positions match TRBD2. CDR3 length equals 16 residues. CDR1 is SGDLS, CDR2 YYNGEE, per germline. The CDR3 nucleotides are TGTGCCCGCAGCGTAGCCGCGGCGGGGGGGCAAGAGACCCAGTACTTC. It encodes CARSVAAAGGQETQYF.

This clone was picked up one time. This chain joins TRBV29-1 and TRBJ2-7; 9 bases agree with TRBD1. Trimming cost V 4 bases and J 4 bases; bases outside gene matches: 8. This CDR3 is built from 14 residues. Germline V CDR1 and CDR2: SQVTM, ANQGSEA. The CDR3 here is CSVGGWGQGYEQYF. The CDR3 nucleotides read TGCAGCGTTGGAGGGTGGGGACAGGGATACGAGCAGTACTTC.

This chain links TRBV5-1 with TRBJ2-7, with D unresolved. Germline loops: CDR1 SGHRS, CDR2 YFSETQ. The CDR3 has 17 residues. With 1 base removed from V and 1 base from J, the gap between germline ends came to 18 bases. CDR3 sequence (DNA): TGCGCCAGCAGCTTGTTGATACTGGAGACGGCGTCCTACGAGCAGTACTTC. It yields the protein CASSLLILETASYEQYF. The full variable domain, rest sourced from reference TRBV5-1 and TRBJ2-7, is KAGVTQTPRYLIKTRGQQVTLSCSPISGHRSVSWYQQTPGQGLQFLFEYFSETQRNKGNFPGRFSGRQFSNSRSEMNVSTLELGDSALYLCASSLLILETASYEQYFGPGTRLTVT.

The chain links TRBV28 to TRBJ2-3; tentatively, D is TRBD2 (5 bases). Trimming removed 5 bases from V and 5 bases from J, with 20 bases in between. This CDR3 has 16 amino acids. CDR1 and CDR2 (germline): MDHEN, SYDVKM. CDR3 sequence reads: CASSDYNYYLKDTQYF. In DNA, the CDR3 is TGTGCCAGCAGTGACTACAATTACTACTTGAAAGATACGCAGTATTTT. The full variable domain, in which reference TRBV28 and TRBJ2-3 provide the parts outside the CDR3, is DVKVTQSSRYLVKRTGEKVFLECVQDMDHENMFWYRQDPGLGLRLIYFSYDVKMKEKGDIPEGYSVSREKKERFSLILESASTNQTSMYLCASSDYNYYLKDTQYFGPGTRLTVL.

The J gene is TRBJ1-2, the V gene TRBV5-4; 9 bases agree with TRBD1. The CDR3 covers 15 residues. Per germline, CDR1 SGHNT and CDR2 YYREEE (reference sequence). The ends lost 0 bases at V and 1 base at J; junction bases unmatched: 1. The CDR3 DNA reads as TGTGCCAGCAGCTTGGGACAGGGGGGTAACTATGGCTACACCTTC. Translated, it gives CASSLGQGGNYGYTF.

Of note for this clone: A read error may produce the germline difference seen at one junction end. J is TRBJ2-7 and V is TRBV7-9, with D possibly being TRBD1 (7 bases). The CDR3 consists of 15 residues. The germline gives CDR1 SEHNR, CDR2 FQNEAQ (reference sequence). The DNA for the CDR3 is TGTTCCAGCAGCTTAGTTTCCAGGGGGGCCTACGAGCAGTACTTC. It translates to CSSSLVSRGAYEQYF.

The J gene is TRBJ1-1, the V gene TRBV7-2; 8 bases fit TRBD1. V shed 2 bases and J 6 bases; nucleotides not matched to a gene: 5. CDR1 is SGHTA, CDR2 FQGNSA, per germline. This CDR3 region has 14 residues. CDR3 sequence reads: CASSLTGQGSEAFF. CDR3 nucleotides: TGTGCCAGCAGCTTAACCGGACAGGGCTCTGAAGCTTTCTTT.

The rearrangement joins TRBV20-1 to TRBJ2-3; D not resolved. V dropped 3 bases and J dropped 3 bases, with 4 bases sitting between them. CDR3 length: 11 residues. The germline CDR1 and CDR2 sequences are DFQATT and SNEGSKA (reference sequence). In DNA form, the CDR3 reads TGCAGTGCTAGTTCGACAGATACGCAGTATTTT. Translated: CSASSTDTQYF.